Shown below are 8 T cell receptor beta chains from a single sample sequenced in a study of blood T cells in healthy people across ages. A sample-barcoded 5' primer and a J-beta primer mix were used in a second PCR of about 6 to 11 cycles. Each CDR3 protein gets one entry after TCRdb re-called the 5' RACE reads with MiXCR. The table has over 1,500,000 distinct CDR3 sequences, around 42% seen once; the top ten hold more than 20%. Input material: blood. The receptors derive from a human donor in good health.

In the case of this clonotype: This may stem from a read error, because a much larger clone lies one nucleotide away. This chain connects TRBV7-3 to TRBJ2-5; TRBD2 matches at 9 bases. V shed 5 bases, J shed 7 bases, and the junction held 17 bases outside the gene matches. Germline loops: CDR1 SGHTA, CDR2 FQGTGA. This CDR3 spans 17 amino acids. The CDR3 sequence: CASSPRGGAGGSSTQYF. As DNA, the CDR3 is TGTGCCAGCAGCCCCCGGGGGGGAGCGGGGGGTTCTTCGACCCAGTACTTC.

The V call is TRBV12-3 or TRBV12-4, the J call TRBJ2-1; the D is unclear. Trimming left V 7 bases short and J 5 bases short, with 3 bases between. The CDR3 is made up of 10 amino acids. The CDR3 loop reads CASTDNEQFF. The CDR3 DNA reads as TGTGCCAGCACTGACAATGAGCAGTTCTTC.

V gene TRBV29-1 combines with J gene TRBJ2-3; D gene ambiguous. CDR1 and CDR2 (germline): SQVTM, ANQGSEA. V was pared by 4 bases and J by 3 bases, with 14 bases between. This CDR3 is 14 amino acids long. The CDR3 DNA reads TGCAGCGTTGGCCCACCTTTCCCTACAGATACGCAGTATTTT. This translates into CSVGPPFPTDTQYF.

This clonotype was seen a handful of times. The chain combines TRBV12-5 with TRBJ2-3; no firm D call. This CDR3 has 12 residues. CDR1 and CDR2 (germline): LGHNT, FRNRAP. V was pared by 11 bases and J by 2 bases, with 11 bases between. The CDR3 is CACNIDTDTQYF. CDR3 nucleotide sequence: TGTGCTTGCAATATTGACACAGATACGCAGTATTTT.

A single count supports this clonotype. A clone one base away is much larger, so this may be a read error. This sequence joins TRBV6-5 and TRBJ1-2; tentative D call: TRBD1 (6 bases). Per the germline V gene, CDR1 is MNHEY and CDR2 is SVGAGI. This CDR3 comprises 12 residues. V was trimmed by 6 bases and J by 7 bases, leaving 12 bases between them. The chain's CDR3 is CASRINRAGYTF. CDR3 bases: TGTGCCAGCAGAATCAACAGGGCTGGCTACACCTTC.

The chain couples TRBV12-3 or TRBV12-4 to TRBJ1-2; 8 positions match TRBD1. The CDR3 consists of 16 residues. The junction had 11 bases not matched to a gene; V was cut back by 1 base and J by 7 bases. The CDR3: CASSLGAGGPGGGYTF. For the CDR3, the DNA is TGTGCCAGCAGTTTAGGGGCAGGGGGCCCAGGAGGTGGCTACACCTTC.

The chain carries TRBV29-1 and TRBJ2-1; a possible D gene is TRBD2 (6 bases). The CDR3 loop spans 15 amino acids. Trimming took 6 bases from V and 0 from J, leaving 15 bases between them. CDR1 and CDR2 from the germline V gene are SQVTM and ANQGSEA. CDR3 bases: TGCAGCGTCGGGGGACTGCTGAGCTCCTACAATGAGCAGTTCTTC. Residues: CSVGGLLSSYNEQFF.

A note on this clonotype: A read error may account for a junction end that differs from germline. The chain employs TRBV19 and TRBJ2-1, with 8 bases that match TRBD1. This CDR3 contains 17 residues. Germline V lookup: CDR1 LNHDA, CDR2 SQIVND (reference sequence). CDR3 bases: TGTGCCAGTAGTATAGCTGGGGCAGGGGGCTCCTACAACGAGCAGTTCTTC. Its translation is CASSIAGAGGSYNEQFF.